Shown below are 9 T cell receptor beta chains from a single sample sequenced in a study of shared clonotypes between healthy human individuals. Sequencing was performed with immunoSEQ multiplex PCR; in TCRdb, only in-frame clones are kept and a portion is missing. The sample shows about 1.4 million clones, roughly 95% of them seen only once. The sample taken for sequencing was naive CD4+ T cells sorted from blood. Documented subset: CD45RA+ positively selected. These receptors all stem from a man aged 30-40 years in good health.

The chain links TRBV5-1 to TRBJ2-2; 10 bases agree with TRBD2. V lost 4 bases to trimming and J lost 1 base; unmatched junction nucleotides: 4. CDR3 length equals 16 residues. The germline V gene encodes CDR1 SGHRS and CDR2 YFSETQ. The CDR3 sequence is CASSPSGSENTGELFF. The CDR3 DNA reads as TGCGCCAGCAGCCCTAGCGGGAGTGAGAACACCGGGGAGCTGTTTTTT. Full variable domain (remainder filled in from reference TRBV5-1 and TRBJ2-2): KAGVTQTPRYLIKTRGQQVTLSCSPISGHRSVSWYQQTPGQGLQFLFEYFSETQRNKGNFPGRFSGRQFSNSRSEMNVSTLELGDSALYLCASSPSGSENTGELFFGEGSRLTVL.

This clone was seen just once. At one boundary the junction diverges from the germline segment, which might be a read error. V gene TRBV7-9 combines with J gene TRBJ1-1; 8 bases map to TRBD1. The CDR3 extends over 14 amino acids. Per germline, CDR1 SEHNR and CDR2 FQNEAQ (reference sequence). The CDR3 DNA reads as TGTGCCAGCAGCTTAGCGGGGCGGGACAGGTCGTTCCCGTTT. Its translation: CASSLAGRDRSFPF.

This chain joins TRBV19 and TRBJ2-6; D is perhaps TRBD1 or TRBD2 (5 bases each). The CDR3 sequence is 19 residues long. The germline V gene has CDR1 LNHDA and CDR2 SQIVND (reference sequence). Trimming took 3 bases from V and 0 from J, leaving 18 bases between them. The CDR3 region is CASSISVQGVVSGANVLTF. The CDR3 nucleotides are TGTGCCAGTAGTATTTCCGTCCAGGGAGTAGTCTCTGGGGCCAACGTCCTGACTTTC.

This clone is a singleton in its sample. The CDR3 sequence is CASSAINEKLFF. The CDR3 nucleotides are TGTGCCAGCAGCGCCATTAATGAAAAACTGTTTTTT. The rearrangement links TRBV2 to TRBJ1-4; D ambiguous. CDR1 SNHLY and CDR2 FYNNEI come from the germline V gene. The CDR3 loop spans 12 amino acids. Trimming pared 6 bases from V and 4 bases from J, leaving 6 bases between.

A note on this clone: The sample carries other DNA sequences with the same CDR3. The chain couples TRBV7-2 to TRBJ2-5; no firm D call. Germline V lookup: CDR1 SGHTA, CDR2 FQGNSA. Trimming removed 6 bases at V and 2 bases at J, with 7 bases between. CDR3 size: 12 residues. CDR3 nucleotide sequence: TGTGCCAGCAGAGCCGATCAAGAGACCCAGTACTTC. Amino acids: CASRADQETQYF.

This rearrangement joins TRBV6-5 to TRBJ1-1, with D unresolved. CDR3 length: 14 residues. The V end was cut by 0 bases, the J end by 6 bases, with 11 bases between. The germline V gene encodes CDR1 MNHEY and CDR2 SVGAGI. CDR3 nucleotides: TGTGCCAGCAGTTACTCACCTGGGAGGGCTGAAGCTTTCTTT. Its translation is CASSYSPGRAEAFF.

The gene calls are TRBV28 and TRBJ2-2, with 7 bases lining up with TRBD1. The V gene end was trimmed by 2 bases and the J gene end by 7 bases; junction bases not matched to a gene: 7. The V gene's germline CDR1 is MDHEN and CDR2 SYDVKM. This CDR3 contains 15 residues. The DNA of the CDR3 is TGTGCCAGCAGTTTAGCGGACAGGACACTCGGGGAGCTGTTTTTT. This gives the protein CASSLADRTLGELFF.

The count of this clone is one. The V call is TRBV18, the J call TRBJ2-4; TRBD1 might be the D (6 bases). This CDR3 is 16 amino acids long. Trimming took off 0 bases at V and 5 bases at J, with 14 bases between the two ends. CDR1 is KGHSH and CDR2 is LQKENI in the germline V gene. The chain's CDR3 is CASSPPWGQTQNIQYF. For the CDR3, the DNA is TGTGCCAGCTCACCACCCTGGGGGCAGACACAAAACATTCAGTACTTC.

The rearrangement uses TRBV28 and TRBJ2-2, with D unclear. Germline V lookup: CDR1 MDHEN, CDR2 SYDVKM. CDR3 size: 13 residues. Trimming removed 8 bases from V and 2 bases from J, with 9 bases in between. As DNA, the CDR3 is TGTGCCAGCCCCGGCAGTAACACCGGGGAGCTGTTTTTT. It specifies CASPGSNTGELFF.